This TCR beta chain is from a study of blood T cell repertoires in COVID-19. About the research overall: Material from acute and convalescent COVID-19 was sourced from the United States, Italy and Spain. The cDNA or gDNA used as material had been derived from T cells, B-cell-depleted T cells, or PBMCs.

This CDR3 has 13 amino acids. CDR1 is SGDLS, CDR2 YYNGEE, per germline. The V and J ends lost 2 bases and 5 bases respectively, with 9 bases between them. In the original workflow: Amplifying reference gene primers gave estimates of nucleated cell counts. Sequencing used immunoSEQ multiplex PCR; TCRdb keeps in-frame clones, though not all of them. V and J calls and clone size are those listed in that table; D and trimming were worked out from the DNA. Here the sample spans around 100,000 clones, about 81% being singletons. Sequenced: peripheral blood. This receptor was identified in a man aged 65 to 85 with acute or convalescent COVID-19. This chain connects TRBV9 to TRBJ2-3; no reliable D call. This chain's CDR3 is CASSVRLRDTQYF. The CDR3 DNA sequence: TGTGCCAGCAGCGTCCGCCTACGAGATACGCAGTATTTT.